The entry that follows covers one T cell receptor (beta chain) sequence. Its antigen is not known. The PCR employed 60 Vbeta primers together with 13 Jbeta primers. Produced via immunoSEQ multiplex PCR; TCRdb's table is partial and in-frame only. The profile shows fewer than 150,000 clones, over 70% of them singletons. This sample was included in a study of cytomegalovirus exposure and HLA in healthy donors. Findings of the study overall: The study had only CMV serostatus as immune exposure information.

The germline V gene encodes CDR1 SGHRS and CDR2 YFSETQ. With 0 bases clipped from V and 7 bases from J, the junction kept 8 bases outside the gene matches. The CDR3 is made up of 15 amino acids. The material sequenced was PBMCs. This chain links TRBV5-1 with TRBJ1-2, with TRBD1 matching 8 bases. The source is a male donor in good health and CMV-seronegative. CDR3: CASSLGTGTTGGYTF. In nucleotides, the CDR3 is TGCGCCAGCAGCTTGGGGACAGGGACCACCGGTGGCTACACCTTC.